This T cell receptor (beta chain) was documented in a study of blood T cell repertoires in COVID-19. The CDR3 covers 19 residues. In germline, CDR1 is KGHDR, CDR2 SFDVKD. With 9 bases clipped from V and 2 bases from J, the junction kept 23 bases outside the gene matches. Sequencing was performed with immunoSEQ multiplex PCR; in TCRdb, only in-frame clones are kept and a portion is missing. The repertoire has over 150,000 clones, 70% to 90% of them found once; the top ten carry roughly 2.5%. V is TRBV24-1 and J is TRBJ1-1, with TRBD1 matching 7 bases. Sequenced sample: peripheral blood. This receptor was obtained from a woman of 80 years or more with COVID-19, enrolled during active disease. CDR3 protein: CATFDRVEMETEPNTEAFF. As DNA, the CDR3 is TGTGCCACCTTTGACAGGGTTGAGATGGAAACCGAACCCAACACTGAAGCTTTCTTT.